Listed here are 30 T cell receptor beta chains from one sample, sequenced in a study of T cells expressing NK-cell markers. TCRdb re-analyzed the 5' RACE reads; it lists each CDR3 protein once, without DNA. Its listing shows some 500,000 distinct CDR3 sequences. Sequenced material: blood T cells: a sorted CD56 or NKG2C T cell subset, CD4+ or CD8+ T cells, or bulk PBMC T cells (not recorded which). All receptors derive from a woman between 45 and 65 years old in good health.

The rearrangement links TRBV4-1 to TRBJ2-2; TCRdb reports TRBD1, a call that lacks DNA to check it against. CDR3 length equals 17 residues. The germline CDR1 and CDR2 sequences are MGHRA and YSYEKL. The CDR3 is CASSQDFSRGNTGELFF.

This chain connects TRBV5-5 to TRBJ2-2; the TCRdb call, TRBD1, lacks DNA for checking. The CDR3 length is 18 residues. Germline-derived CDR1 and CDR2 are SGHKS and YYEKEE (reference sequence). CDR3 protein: CASSLFSRGQGDTGELFF.

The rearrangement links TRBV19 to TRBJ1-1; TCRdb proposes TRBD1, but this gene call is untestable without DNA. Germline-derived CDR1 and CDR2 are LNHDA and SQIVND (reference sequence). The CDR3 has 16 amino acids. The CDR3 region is CASSLKAGSGRTEAFF.

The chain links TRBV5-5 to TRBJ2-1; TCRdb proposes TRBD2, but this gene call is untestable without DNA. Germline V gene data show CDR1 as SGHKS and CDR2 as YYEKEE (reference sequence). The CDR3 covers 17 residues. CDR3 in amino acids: CASSSYGQRTINNEQFF.

This CDR3 reads CASSPSKAGVSNEQFF. The rearrangement links TRBV5-1 to TRBJ2-1; TCRdb proposes TRBD2, but this gene call is untestable without DNA. The CDR3 spans 16 residues. Germline CDR1 and CDR2: SGHRS and YFSETQ. Variable domain in full (rest from reference TRBV5-1 and TRBJ2-1): KAGVTQTPRYLIKTRGQQVTLSCSPISGHRSVSWYQQTPGQGLQFLFEYFSETQRNKGNFPGRFSGRQFSNSRSEMNVSTLELGDSALYLCASSPSKAGVSNEQFFGPGTRLTVL.

The CDR3 protein is CSARRRQGPYNEQFF. The gene calls are TRBV20-1 and TRBJ2-1. Germline assignment: CDR1 DFQATT and CDR2 SNEGSKA (reference sequence). There are 15 residues in the CDR3.

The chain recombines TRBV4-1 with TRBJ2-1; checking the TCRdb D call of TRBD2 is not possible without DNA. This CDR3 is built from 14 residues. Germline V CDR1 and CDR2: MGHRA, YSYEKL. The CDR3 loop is CASRQGWGVYEQFF.

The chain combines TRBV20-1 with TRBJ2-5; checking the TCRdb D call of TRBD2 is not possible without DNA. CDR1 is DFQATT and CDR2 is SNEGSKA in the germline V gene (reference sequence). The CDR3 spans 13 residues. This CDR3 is CSASQLAAETQYF.

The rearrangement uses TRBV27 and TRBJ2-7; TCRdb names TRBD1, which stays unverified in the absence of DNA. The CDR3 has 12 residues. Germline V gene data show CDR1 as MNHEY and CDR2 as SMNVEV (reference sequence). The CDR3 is CASEDRVGEQYF.

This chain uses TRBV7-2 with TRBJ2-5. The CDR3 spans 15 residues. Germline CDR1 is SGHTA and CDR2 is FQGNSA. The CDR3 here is CASSLVNRNQETQYF.

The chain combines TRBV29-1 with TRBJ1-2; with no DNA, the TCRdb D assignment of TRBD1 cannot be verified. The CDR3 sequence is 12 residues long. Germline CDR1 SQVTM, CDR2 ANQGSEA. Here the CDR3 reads CSVNTGIYGYTF.

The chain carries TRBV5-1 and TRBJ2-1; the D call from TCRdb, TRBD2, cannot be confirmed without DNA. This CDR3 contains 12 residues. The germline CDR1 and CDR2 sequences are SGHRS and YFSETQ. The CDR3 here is CASSPGLGEQFF.

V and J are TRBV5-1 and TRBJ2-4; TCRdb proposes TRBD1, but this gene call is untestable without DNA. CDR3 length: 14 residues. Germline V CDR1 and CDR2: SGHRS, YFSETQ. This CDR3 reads CASSLGGAENIQYF.

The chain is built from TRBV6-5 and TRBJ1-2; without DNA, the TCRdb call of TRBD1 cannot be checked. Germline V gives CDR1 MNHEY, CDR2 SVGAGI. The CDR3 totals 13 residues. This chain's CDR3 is CASSSTGPYGYTF.

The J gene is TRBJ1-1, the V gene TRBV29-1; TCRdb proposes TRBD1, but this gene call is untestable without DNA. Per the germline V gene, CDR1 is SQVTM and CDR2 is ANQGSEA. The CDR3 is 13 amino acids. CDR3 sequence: CSVEPQGATEAFF.

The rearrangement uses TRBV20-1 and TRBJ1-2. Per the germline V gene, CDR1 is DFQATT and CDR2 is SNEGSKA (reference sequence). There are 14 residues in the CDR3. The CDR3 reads CSAPSDSGAYGYTF.

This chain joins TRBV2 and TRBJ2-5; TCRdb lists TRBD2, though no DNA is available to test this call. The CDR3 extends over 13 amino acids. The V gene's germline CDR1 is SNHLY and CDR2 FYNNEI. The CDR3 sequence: CASTRRGEETQYF.

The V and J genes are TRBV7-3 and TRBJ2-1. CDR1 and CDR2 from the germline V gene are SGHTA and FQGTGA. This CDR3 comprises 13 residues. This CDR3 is CASSSFSGWEQFF.

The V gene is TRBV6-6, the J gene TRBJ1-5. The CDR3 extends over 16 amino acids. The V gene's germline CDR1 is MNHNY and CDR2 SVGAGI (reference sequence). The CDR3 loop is CASSATAGGGNQPQHF.

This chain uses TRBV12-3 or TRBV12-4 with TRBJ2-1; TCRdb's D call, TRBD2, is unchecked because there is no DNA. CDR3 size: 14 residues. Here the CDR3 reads CASSRTSGSFEQFF.

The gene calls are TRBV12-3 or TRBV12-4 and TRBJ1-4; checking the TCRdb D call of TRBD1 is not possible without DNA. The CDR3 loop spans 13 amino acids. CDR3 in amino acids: CASSFRGKEKLFF.

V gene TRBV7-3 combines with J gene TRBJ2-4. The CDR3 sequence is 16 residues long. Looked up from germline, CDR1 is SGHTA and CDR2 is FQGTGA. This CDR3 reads CASSSTGGLAKNIQYF.

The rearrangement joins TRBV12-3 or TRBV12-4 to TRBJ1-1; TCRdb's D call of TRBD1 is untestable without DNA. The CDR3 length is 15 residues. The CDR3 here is CASRPRQGGHTEAFF.

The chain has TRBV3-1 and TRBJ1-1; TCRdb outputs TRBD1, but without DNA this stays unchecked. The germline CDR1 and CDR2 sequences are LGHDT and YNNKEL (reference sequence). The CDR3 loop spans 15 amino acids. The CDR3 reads CASTRPGTGNTEAFF. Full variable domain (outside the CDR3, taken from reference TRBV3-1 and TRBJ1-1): DTAVSQTPKYLVTQMGNDKSIKCEQNLGHDTMYWYKQDSKKFLKIMFSYNNKELIINETVPNRFSPKSPDKAHLNLHINSLELGDSAVYFCASTRPGTGNTEAFFGQGTRLTVV.

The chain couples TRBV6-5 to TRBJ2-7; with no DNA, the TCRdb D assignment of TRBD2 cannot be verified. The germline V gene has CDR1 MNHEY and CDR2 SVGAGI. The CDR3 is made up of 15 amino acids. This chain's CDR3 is CASSYSSLAGGEQYF.

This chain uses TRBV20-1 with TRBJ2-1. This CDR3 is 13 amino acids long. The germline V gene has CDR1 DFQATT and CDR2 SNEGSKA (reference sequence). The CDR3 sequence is CSAREGRVNEQFF.

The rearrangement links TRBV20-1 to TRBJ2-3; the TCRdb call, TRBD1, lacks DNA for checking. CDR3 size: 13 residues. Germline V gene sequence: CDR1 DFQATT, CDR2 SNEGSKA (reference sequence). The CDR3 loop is CSVQGAQSDTQYF.

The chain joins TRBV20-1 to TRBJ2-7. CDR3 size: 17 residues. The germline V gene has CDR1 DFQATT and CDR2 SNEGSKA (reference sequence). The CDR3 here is CSARDSYLGSTTKGQYF.

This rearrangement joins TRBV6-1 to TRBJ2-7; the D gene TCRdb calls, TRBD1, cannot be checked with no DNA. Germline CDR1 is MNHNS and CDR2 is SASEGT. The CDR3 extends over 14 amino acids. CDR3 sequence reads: CASALDRGGYEQYF.

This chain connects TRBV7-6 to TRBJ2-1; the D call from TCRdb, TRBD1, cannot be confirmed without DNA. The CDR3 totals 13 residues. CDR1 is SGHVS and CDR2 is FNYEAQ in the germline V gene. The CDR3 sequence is CASSSPTANEQFF.